What follows are 2 T cell receptor beta chains derived from one specimen sequenced in a study of regulatory T cells in long-lasting Graves disease. Arm-PCR of CDR3 regions and iRepertoire HTBI primers were used to build TCR beta libraries. A single record per CDR3 protein comes from TCRdb applying MiXCR to the multiplex PCR reads. The sample yields roughly 560,000 distinct CDR3 sequences, around 12% seen once. The time point is: newly diagnosed GD, antithyroid drugs for less than 3 months. With RNA extracted from PBMCs as input, the TCR library was made. These same records also appear under a second study, on T cells in Graves' hyperthyroidism and ophthalmopathy.

Sequenced here: peripheral blood mononuclear cells (PBMCs), sampled at new diagnosis, from a patient treated with antithyroid drugs. These receptors came from a woman aged 30 to 39 with Graves disease.

This clonotype was seen ten or more times. The chain couples TRBV10-3 to TRBJ2-1; 10 bases match TRBD2. This CDR3 spans 13 amino acids. Germline loops: CDR1 ENHRY, CDR2 SYGVKD. J was trimmed by 4 bases and V by 10 bases; bases with no gene match: 4. The CDR3 sequence is CATRTSGYNEQFF. The CDR3 DNA reads TGTGCCACCAGGACTAGCGGATACAATGAGCAGTTCTTC.

This clonotype appeared many times. This chain joins TRBV28 and TRBJ2-2; 8 nucleotides line up with TRBD2. Looked up from germline, CDR1 is MDHEN and CDR2 is SYDVKM. The CDR3 spans 15 residues. The ends lost 7 bases at V and 0 bases at J; junction bases unmatched: 4. This CDR3 is CASTRGGSNTGELFF. Here the CDR3 DNA reads TGTGCCAGCACCCGGGGGGGCTCGAACACCGGGGAGCTGTTTTTT.